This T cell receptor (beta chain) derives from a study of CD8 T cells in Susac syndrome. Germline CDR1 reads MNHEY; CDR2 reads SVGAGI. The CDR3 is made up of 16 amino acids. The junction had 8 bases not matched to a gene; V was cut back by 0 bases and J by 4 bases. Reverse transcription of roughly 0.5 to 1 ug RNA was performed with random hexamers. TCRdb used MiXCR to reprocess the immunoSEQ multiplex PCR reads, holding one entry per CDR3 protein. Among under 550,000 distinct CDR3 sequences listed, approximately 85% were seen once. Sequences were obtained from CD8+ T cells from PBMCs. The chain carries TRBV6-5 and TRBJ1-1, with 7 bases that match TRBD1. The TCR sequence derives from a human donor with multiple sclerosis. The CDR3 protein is CASSYSTGVLGTEAFF. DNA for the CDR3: TGTGCCAGCAGTTACTCTACAGGGGTTTTAGGCACTGAAGCTTTCTTT.